This paragraph covers one T cell receptor beta chain sequence. This specimen belongs to a study of shared clonotypes between healthy human individuals. TCRdb's copy holds only in-frame clones and misses some; the assay was immunoSEQ multiplex PCR. The sample lists roughly 380,000 clones; approximately 97% were seen once. The CDR3 sequence is 14 residues long. Trimming took off 1 base at V and 2 bases at J, with 6 bases between the two ends. Looked up from germline, CDR1 is SGHAT and CDR2 is FQNNGV. The receptor was derived from a young man in good health. The rearrangement links TRBV11-2 to TRBJ1-3; TRBD1 is a possible D gene (5 bases). Sequenced input: memory CD8+ T cells sorted from blood. Subset noted: CD45RO+ cells pooled with CCR7-negative TemRA cells. The DNA for the CDR3 is TGTGCCAGCAGCTTAGGGGGGGCTGGAAACACCATATATTTT. Its protein is CASSLGGAGNTIYF.